The next 9 T cell receptor beta chains were all read from a single sample in a study of blood T cell repertoires in COVID-19. Sequencing used immunoSEQ multiplex PCR; TCRdb keeps in-frame clones, though not all of them. The table shows roughly 100,000 clones, with over 75% occurring only once. Specimen: peripheral blood. The receptors shown here come from a middle-aged man with acute or convalescent COVID-19.

The chain couples TRBV5-1 to TRBJ2-2; D may be TRBD1 (6 bases). The CDR3 is made up of 16 amino acids. Per the germline V gene, CDR1 is SGHRS and CDR2 is YFSETQ. The V gene lost 4 bases and the J gene lost 0 bases, with 13 bases spanning the gap. CDR3 loop: CASSPEGVANTGELFF. CDR3 in DNA: TGCGCCAGCAGCCCTGAGGGGGTGGCGAACACCGGGGAGCTGTTTTTT.

V gene TRBV6-1 combines with J gene TRBJ1-3, with no clear D. The CDR3 extends over 15 amino acids. Germline lookup yields CDR1 MNHNS and CDR2 SASEGT. V lost 3 bases to trimming and J lost 0 bases, with 9 bases between them. Written as DNA, the CDR3 is TGTGCCAGCAGTGACAGTTTTGGCTCTGGAAACACCATATATTTT. This translates into CASSDSFGSGNTIYF.

The chain combines TRBV29-1 with TRBJ2-1, with 9 bases lining up with TRBD1. The CDR3 contains 12 residues. The V gene's germline CDR1 is SQVTM and CDR2 ANQGSEA. The J segment lost 15 bases and the V segment lost 7 bases, leaving 13 bases of the junction unmatched. CDR3 protein: CSARTGAEPWFF. The CDR3 DNA reads TGCAGCGCCCGGACAGGGGCCGAACCTTGGTTCTTC.

This clone was detected only once. The J gene is TRBJ1-5, the V gene TRBV4-1; D unclear. V shed 3 bases and J shed 3 bases, with 9 bases lying between them. The CDR3 covers 14 residues. CDR1 is MGHRA, CDR2 YSYEKL, per germline. The CDR3 here is CASSHFLYNQPQHF. Written as DNA, the CDR3 is TGCGCCAGCAGCCATTTCCTTTACAATCAGCCCCAGCATTTT.

The chain links TRBV5-5 to TRBJ1-4; D may be TRBD1 (5 bases). The CDR3 is 16 residues long. V lost 0 bases and J lost 0, with 9 bases in between. Germline V gene sequence: CDR1 SGHKS, CDR2 YYEKEE (reference sequence). CDR3 nucleotide sequence: TGTGCCAGCAGCTTGGGAGGGACTGCAACTAATGAAAAACTGTTTTTT. This codes for CASSLGGTATNEKLFF.

This clone was found once. V is TRBV5-5 and J is TRBJ1-5; no clear D. CDR1 is SGHKS, CDR2 YYEKEE, per germline (reference sequence). Trimming left V 2 bases short and J 0 bases short, with 6 bases between. The CDR3 extends over 14 amino acids. The CDR3 DNA sequence: TGTGCCAGCAGCTTCGCGGGTAGCAATCAGCCCCAGCATTTT. It codes for CASSFAGSNQPQHF.

The V call is TRBV7-9, the J call TRBJ2-3; no firm D call. V lost 5 bases and J 2 bases, leaving 8 bases between the germline ends. The CDR3 extends over 13 amino acids. Germline CDR1 SEHNR, CDR2 FQNEAQ (reference sequence). Here the CDR3 DNA reads TGTGCCAGCAGCGTAGGAGTCACAGATACGCAGTATTTT. It is translated as CASSVGVTDTQYF.

This clone was counted a single time. The chain's CDR3 is CASRTRTGTGGSGPGGYTF. The CDR3 coding sequence is TGCGCCAGCAGAACAAGAACCGGGACAGGGGGCTCCGGTCCTGGGGGCTACACCTTC. V usage is TRBV5-1 and J usage is TRBJ1-2, with 12 positions matching TRBD1. The germline V gene has CDR1 SGHRS and CDR2 YFSETQ. The CDR3 is made up of 19 amino acids. With 5 bases clipped from V and 8 bases from J, the junction kept 22 bases outside the gene matches.

The chain employs TRBV24-1 and TRBJ2-3, with a weak D call TRBD2 (6 bases). V was pared by 4 bases and J by 4 bases, with 20 bases between. The CDR3 totals 17 residues. Germline V gene sequence: CDR1 KGHDR, CDR2 SFDVKD. The CDR3 region is CATSDPPGSGGSDTQYF. The DNA of the CDR3 is TGTGCCACCAGTGACCCACCCGGGAGCGGTGGGTCAGATACGCAGTATTTT.